This TCR beta chain was captured in a study of vaccination and CD4 T cells after COVID-19. Across the study: Investigators drew the post-COVID samples a median about 98 days after diagnosis, with a range of 35 to 161. Notes on the study in general: The appearance of a median 86.3% of reactive clones in convalescent patients occurred only post-vaccination.

Oncomine TCR Beta short-read sequencing was applied to DNA from cultured CD4+ T cells. TCRdb called the PCR reads again in MiXCR, with one record for every CDR3 protein. Of approximately 11,000 distinct CDR3 sequences in the sample, just under 75% were seen once. On this clonotype itself: Its antigen is unknown.

The treatment here: approximately 9-day PBMC culture with coronavirus spike peptide pools or control peptides (ViraFEST assay). The trim removed 5 bases at V and 6 bases at J, leaving 9 bases unmatched. CDR3 length: 15 amino acids. The germline CDR1 and CDR2 sequences are LNHDA and SQIVND (reference sequence). The gene calls are TRBV19 and TRBJ1-2; 10 bases match TRBD1. What was sequenced was CD4+ T cells from blood, cultured in vitro. The source of this sequence is a human donor who had recovered from COVID-19. The CDR3: CASSATGTGVHGYTF. The CDR3 DNA sequence: TGTGCCAGTAGTGCGACCGGGACAGGGGTCCATGGCTACACCTTC.